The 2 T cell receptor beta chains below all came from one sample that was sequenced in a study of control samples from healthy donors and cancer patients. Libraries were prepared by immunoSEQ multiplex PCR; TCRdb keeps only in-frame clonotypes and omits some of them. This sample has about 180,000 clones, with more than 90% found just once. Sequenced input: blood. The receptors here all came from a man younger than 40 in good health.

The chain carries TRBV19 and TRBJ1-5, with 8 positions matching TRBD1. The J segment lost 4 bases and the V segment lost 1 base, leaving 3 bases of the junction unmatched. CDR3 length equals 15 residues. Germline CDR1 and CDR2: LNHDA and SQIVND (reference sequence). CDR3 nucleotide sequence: TGTGCCAGTAGTATAGGCAGGGGGCCGAATCAGCCCCAGCATTTT. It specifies CASSIGRGPNQPQHF.

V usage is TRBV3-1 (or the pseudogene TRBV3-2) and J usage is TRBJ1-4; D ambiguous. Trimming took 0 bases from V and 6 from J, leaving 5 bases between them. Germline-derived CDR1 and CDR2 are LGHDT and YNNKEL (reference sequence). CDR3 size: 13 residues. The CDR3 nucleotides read TGTGCCAGCAGCCAAGACAAGCATGAAAAACTGTTTTTT. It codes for CASSQDKHEKLFF.